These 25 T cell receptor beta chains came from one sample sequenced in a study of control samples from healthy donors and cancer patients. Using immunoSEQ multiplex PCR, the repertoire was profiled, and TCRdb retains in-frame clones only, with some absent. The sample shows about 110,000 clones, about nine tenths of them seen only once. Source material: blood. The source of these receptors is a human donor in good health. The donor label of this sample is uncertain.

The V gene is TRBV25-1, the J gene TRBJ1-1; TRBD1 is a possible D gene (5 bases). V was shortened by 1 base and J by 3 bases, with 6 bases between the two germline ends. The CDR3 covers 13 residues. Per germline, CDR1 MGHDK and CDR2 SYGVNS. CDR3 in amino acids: CASSESQDTEAFF. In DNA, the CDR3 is TGTGCCAGCAGTGAATCACAGGACACTGAAGCTTTCTTT.

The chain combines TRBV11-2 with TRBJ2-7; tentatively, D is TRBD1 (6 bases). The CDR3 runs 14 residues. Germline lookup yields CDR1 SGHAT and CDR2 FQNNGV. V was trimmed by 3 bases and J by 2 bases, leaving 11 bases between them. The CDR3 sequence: CASSFSTGPYEQYF. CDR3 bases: TGTGCCAGCAGCTTCAGTACAGGGCCCTACGAGCAGTACTTC.

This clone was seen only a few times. The CDR3 here is CASSEASKDRGRRYTQYF. CDR3 DNA: TGTGCCAGCAGTGAAGCTTCTAAAGACAGGGGCAGGCGATATACGCAGTATTTT. The rearrangement uses TRBV6-1 and TRBJ2-3; 8 positions agree with TRBD1. Germline assignment: CDR1 MNHNS and CDR2 SASEGT. This CDR3 is 18 amino acids long. Losses at the gene ends were 0 bases for V and 7 bases for J; bases not matched to a gene: 15.

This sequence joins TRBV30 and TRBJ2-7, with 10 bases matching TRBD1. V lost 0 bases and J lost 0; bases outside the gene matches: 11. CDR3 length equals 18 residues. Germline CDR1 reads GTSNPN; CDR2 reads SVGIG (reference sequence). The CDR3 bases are TGTGCCTGGAGTGTTAACCCACCCCGGGACAGGGGCTCCTACGAGCAGTACTTC. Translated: CAWSVNPPRDRGSYEQYF.

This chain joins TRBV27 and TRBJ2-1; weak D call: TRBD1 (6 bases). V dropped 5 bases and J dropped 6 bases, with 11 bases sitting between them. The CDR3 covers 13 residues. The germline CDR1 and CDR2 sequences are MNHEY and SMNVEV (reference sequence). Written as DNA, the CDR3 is TGTGCCAGCAGTCCCAGGGGTAGCAATGAGCAGTTCTTC. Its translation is CASSPRGSNEQFF.

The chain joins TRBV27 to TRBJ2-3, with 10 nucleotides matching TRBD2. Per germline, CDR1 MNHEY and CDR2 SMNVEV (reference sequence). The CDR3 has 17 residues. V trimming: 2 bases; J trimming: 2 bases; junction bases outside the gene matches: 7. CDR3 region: CASSLKRLAGATDTQYF. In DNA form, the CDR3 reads TGTGCCAGCAGTTTAAAACGGCTAGCGGGGGCCACAGATACGCAGTATTTT.

In DNA, the CDR3 is TGTGCCATCAGTGAGTCGAGTAGTGGCACAGATACGCAGTATTTT. It translates to CAISESSSGTDTQYF. The chain carries TRBV10-3 and TRBJ2-3; D uncertain. Germline V CDR1 and CDR2: ENHRY, SYGVKD. The CDR3 consists of 15 residues. V was clipped by 0 bases and J by 1 base, with 8 bases between them.

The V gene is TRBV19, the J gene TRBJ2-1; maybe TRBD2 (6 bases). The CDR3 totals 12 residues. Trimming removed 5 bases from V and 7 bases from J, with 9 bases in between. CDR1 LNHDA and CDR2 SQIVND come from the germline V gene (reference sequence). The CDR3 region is CASSLGGNEQFF. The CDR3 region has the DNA TGTGCCAGTAGTTTAGGAGGGAATGAGCAGTTCTTC.

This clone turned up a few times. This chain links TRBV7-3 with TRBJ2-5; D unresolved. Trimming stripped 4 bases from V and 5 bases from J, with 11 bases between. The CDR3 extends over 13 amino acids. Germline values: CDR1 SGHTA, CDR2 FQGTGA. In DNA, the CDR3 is TGTGCCAGCAGCTCAAGTAGTGCGGAGACCCAGTACTTC. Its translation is CASSSSSAETQYF.

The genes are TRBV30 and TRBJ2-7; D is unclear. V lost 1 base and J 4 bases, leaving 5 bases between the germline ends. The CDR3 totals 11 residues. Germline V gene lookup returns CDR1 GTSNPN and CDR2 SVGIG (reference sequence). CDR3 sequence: CAWSGQYEQYF. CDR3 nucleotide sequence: TGTGCCTGGAGTGGACAATACGAGCAGTACTTC.

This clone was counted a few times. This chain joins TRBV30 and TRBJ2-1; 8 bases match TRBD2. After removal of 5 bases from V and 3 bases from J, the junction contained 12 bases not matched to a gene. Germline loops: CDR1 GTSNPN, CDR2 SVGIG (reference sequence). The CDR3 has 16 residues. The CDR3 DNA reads TGTGCCTGGTGTCGAAGCGGGGGACCGAGCTACAATGAGCAGTTCTTC. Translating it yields CAWCRSGGPSYNEQFF.

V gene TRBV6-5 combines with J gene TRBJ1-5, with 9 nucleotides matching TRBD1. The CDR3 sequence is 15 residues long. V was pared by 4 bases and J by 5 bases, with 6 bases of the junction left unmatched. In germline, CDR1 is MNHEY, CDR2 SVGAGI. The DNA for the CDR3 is TGTGCCAGCAGTTCCCGGGACAGGGTGGATCAGCCCCAGCATTTT. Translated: CASSSRDRVDQPQHF.

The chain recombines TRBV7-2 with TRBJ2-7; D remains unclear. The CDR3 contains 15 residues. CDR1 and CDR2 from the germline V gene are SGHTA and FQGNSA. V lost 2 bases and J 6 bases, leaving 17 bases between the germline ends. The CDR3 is CASSLRQSHESEQYF. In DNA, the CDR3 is TGTGCCAGCAGCTTACGGCAAAGTCATGAGTCCGAGCAGTACTTC.

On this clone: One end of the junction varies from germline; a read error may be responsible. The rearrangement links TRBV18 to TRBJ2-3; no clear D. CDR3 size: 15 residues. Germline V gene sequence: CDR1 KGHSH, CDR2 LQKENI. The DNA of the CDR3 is TGTGCCAGCTCCCCACGGGCGGTCCCCACAGATACGCAGTATTTT. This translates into CASSPRAVPTDTQYF.

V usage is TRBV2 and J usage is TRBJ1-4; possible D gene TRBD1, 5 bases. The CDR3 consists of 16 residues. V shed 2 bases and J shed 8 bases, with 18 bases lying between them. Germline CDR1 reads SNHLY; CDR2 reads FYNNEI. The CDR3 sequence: CASSESLGQGTEKLFF. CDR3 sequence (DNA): TGTGCCAGCAGTGAATCTCTAGGGCAGGGTACCGAAAAACTGTTTTTT.

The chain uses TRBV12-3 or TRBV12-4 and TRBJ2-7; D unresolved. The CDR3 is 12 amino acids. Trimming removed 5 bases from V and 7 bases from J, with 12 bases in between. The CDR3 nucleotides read TGTGCCAGCAGTCCCCCCCTGGGGGAGCAGTACTTC. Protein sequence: CASSPPLGEQYF.

The CDR3 coding sequence is TGCGCCAGCAGCCAAGATGTGACGGTCGCGGAGACCCAGTACTTC. This translates into CASSQDVTVAETQYF. V gene TRBV4-1 combines with J gene TRBJ2-5; D is uncertain. CDR1 and CDR2 (germline): MGHRA, YSYEKL. The ends were cut back, 0 bases at V and 5 bases at J, with 13 bases in the middle. The CDR3 extends over 15 amino acids.

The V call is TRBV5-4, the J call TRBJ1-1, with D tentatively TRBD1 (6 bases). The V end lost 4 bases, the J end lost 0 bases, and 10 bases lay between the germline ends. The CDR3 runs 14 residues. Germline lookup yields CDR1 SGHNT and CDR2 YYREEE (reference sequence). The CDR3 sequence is CASSQGQMNTEAFF. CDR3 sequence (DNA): TGTGCCAGCAGCCAAGGACAGATGAACACTGAAGCTTTCTTT.

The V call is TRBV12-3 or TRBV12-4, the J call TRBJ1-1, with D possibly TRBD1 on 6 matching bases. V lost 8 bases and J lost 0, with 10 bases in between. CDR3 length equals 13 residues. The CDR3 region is CASGRGLNTEAFF. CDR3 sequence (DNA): TGTGCCAGCGGCAGGGGCTTGAACACTGAAGCTTTCTTT.

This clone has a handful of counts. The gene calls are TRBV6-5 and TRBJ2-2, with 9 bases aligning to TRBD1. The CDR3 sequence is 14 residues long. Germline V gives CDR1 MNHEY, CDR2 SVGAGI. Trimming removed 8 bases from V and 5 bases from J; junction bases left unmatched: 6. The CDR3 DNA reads TGTGCCAGCGGACAGGGGATCATGACCGGGGAGCTGTTTTTT. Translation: CASGQGIMTGELFF.

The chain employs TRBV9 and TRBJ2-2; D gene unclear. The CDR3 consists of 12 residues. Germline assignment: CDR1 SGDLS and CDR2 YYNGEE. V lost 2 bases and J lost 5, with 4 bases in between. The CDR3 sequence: CASSVRTGELFF. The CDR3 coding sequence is TGTGCCAGCAGCGTTAGGACCGGGGAGCTGTTTTTT.

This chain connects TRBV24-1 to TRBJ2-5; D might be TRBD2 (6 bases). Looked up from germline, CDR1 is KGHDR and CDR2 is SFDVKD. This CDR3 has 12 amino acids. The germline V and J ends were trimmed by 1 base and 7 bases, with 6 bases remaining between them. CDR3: CATSDFGGTQYF. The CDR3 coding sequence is TGTGCCACCAGTGATTTCGGGGGGACCCAGTACTTC.

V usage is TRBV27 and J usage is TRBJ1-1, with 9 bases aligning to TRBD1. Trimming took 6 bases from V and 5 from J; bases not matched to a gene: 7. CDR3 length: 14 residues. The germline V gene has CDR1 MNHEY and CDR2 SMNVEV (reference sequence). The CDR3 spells CASRPTGGLTEAFF. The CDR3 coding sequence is TGTGCCAGCAGGCCAACAGGGGGCCTGACTGAAGCTTTCTTT.

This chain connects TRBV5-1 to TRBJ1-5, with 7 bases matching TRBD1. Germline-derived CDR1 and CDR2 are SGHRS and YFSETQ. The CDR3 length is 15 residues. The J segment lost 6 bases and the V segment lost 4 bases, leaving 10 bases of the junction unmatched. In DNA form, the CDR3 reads TGCGCCAGCAGCGCCGGGACAGAAGATTTTCAGCCCCAGCATTTT. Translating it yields CASSAGTEDFQPQHF.

The DNA of the CDR3 is TGTGCCAGCAGCTTAGGGTGGGGAAAGAGCTCTGGAAACACCATATATTTT. Translated: CASSLGWGKSSGNTIYF. The V and J genes are TRBV7-9 and TRBJ1-3; D remains unclear. Trimming took off 1 base at V and 0 bases at J, with 13 bases between the two ends. The CDR3 length is 17 residues. The germline V gene encodes CDR1 SEHNR and CDR2 FQNEAQ (reference sequence).